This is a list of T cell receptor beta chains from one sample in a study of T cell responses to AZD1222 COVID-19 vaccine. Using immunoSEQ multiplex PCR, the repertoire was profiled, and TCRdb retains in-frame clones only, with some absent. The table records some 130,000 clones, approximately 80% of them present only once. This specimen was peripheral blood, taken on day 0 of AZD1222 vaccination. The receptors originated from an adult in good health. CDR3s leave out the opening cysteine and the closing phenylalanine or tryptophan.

ATSDFKRNYGYT	TRBV24-1	TRBJ1-2
ASMVRQGNYGYT	TRBV6-5	TRBJ1-2
ASSFGRAGKKEANTYNQPQH	TRBV27	TRBJ1-5
ASSLNPDTSYNSPLH	TRBV5-4	TRBJ1-6
ASSQVGGRVNYGYT	TRBV3-1/TRBV3-2	TRBJ1-2
ASSFAGYSYEQY	TRBV5-4	TRBJ2-7
ASSFLGKSDNEQF	TRBV5-1	TRBJ2-1
ASSLRDNSPLH	TRBV28	TRBJ1-6
AWSGARNTEAF	TRBV30	TRBJ1-1
ASSLDGPLYGYT	TRBV5-6	TRBJ1-2
ASRLLTVNTEAF	TRBV6-5	TRBJ1-1
ASSRGTENTEAF	TRBV5-1	TRBJ1-1
ASSSEITGDTEAF	TRBV18	TRBJ1-1
ASSYRTAGSGNTIY	TRBV5-1	TRBJ1-3
ASSLYRSNQPQH	TRBV28	TRBJ1-5
ASSFGGMDNQPQH	TRBV5-6	TRBJ1-5
ASSQLVTNEKLF	TRBV28	TRBJ1-4
ASSNRGTEAF	TRBV28	TRBJ1-1
ASSISWGQGAEAF	TRBV19	TRBJ1-1
ASSLPTGGEEKLF	TRBV28	TRBJ1-4
ASSLDGAFSGELF	TRBV7-2	TRBJ2-2
ASSYRQGADEQY	TRBV7-9	TRBJ2-7
ASSPGVGQF	TRBV5-6	TRBJ2-1
ASSRNMGYGYT	TRBV7-2	TRBJ1-2
ASSLFHGGSNTEAF	TRBV5-4	TRBJ1-1
ASSFHEQGLTEQY	TRBV27	TRBJ2-7
ASSLTTTGGFRNDQYEQY	TRBV28	TRBJ2-7
SVSMGPTLEAF	TRBV29-1	TRBJ1-1
ASSPGGAVDQPQH	TRBV5-6	TRBJ1-5
ASSLDGAHGNTIY	TRBV7-6	TRBJ1-3
ASSRDTNTGELF	TRBV5-5	TRBJ2-2
ASSQNPKNPF	TRBV28	TRBJ1-4
ASSYAVRGGGDTQY	TRBV6-6	TRBJ2-3
ASSPWDRGTEEQY	TRBV19	TRBJ2-7
ASPRKGQGPYEQY	TRBV5-1	TRBJ2-7
ASSRGGGEQF	TRBV5-5	TRBJ2-1
ASSLDRTPYEQY	TRBV7-2	TRBJ2-7
ASSFTGPTNEKLF	TRBV28	TRBJ1-4
ASRASLNTEAF	TRBV19	TRBJ1-1
ASSRRGDRLPGELF	TRBV11-2	TRBJ2-2
ASRPGLFTDTQY	TRBV5-4	TRBJ2-3
ASSFYPSENTEAF	TRBV11-2	TRBJ1-1
ASSNGEEYNSPLH	TRBV19	TRBJ1-6
ASSLAGGITDTQY	TRBV5-4	TRBJ2-3
ASSQDQRARYT	TRBV3-1/TRBV3-2	TRBJ1-2
ASSQDMAFQPQH	TRBV3-1/TRBV3-2	TRBJ1-5
ASSYARRTNTGELF	TRBV6-5	TRBJ2-2
ASSQEKGQGTIPNYGYT	TRBV4-1	TRBJ1-2
ASSPPGTYNEQF	TRBV5-4	TRBJ2-1
ASSFAHGDTEAF	TRBV28	TRBJ1-1
ASSLSLNTEAF	TRBV28	TRBJ1-1
ASSLQGGFGEQF	TRBV6-6	TRBJ2-1
ASGAGAGYT	TRBV12-3/TRBV12-4	TRBJ1-2
ASSYSLAVGNTIY	TRBV6-5	TRBJ1-3
ASRGRLQNEKLF	TRBV5-1	TRBJ1-4
ASSGGMFNEQF	TRBV28	TRBJ2-1
ASSIKQSGANVLT	TRBV19	TRBJ2-6